This T cell receptor (beta chain) was documented in a study of radiotherapy plus CTLA-4 blockade in lung cancer (dated by TCRdb to 2017 to 2018). Regarding the study in general: Objective responses occurred in around 20% of enrolled patients, and about 33% achieved disease control. Here is what the overall study found, with its caveats: Increased serum interferon-beta after radiation, together with early dynamic changes in blood T cell clones, were reported to be the strongest predictors of response. After treatment with radiotherapy and ipilimumab, TCR clones that originated in tumors expanded in peripheral blood.

The table lists this clone with a count of one. The clone's antigen remains unknown. There are no base qualities to consult, and no much larger clone falls within one base. In the germline V gene, CDR1 corresponds to KGHSH and CDR2 to LQKENI. Cut back by 1 base and 3 bases, the V and J ends lie 9 bases apart. The cysteine opens and the phenylalanine closes a CDR3 of 14 amino acids. The retained sequence is limited to the CDR3, 42 bases, with the frame set at the first base. Focal radiation therapy combined with CTLA-4 blockade (ipilimumab) was tested in patients with chemo-refractory metastatic non-small-cell lung cancer. The library was produced with the immunoSEQ multiplex PCR assay. Drawn from immuneACCESS, this table holds only the in-frame rearrangements with V and J called that TCRdb kept. Clones are partly lost; checked studies trace under half to an unresolved V gene and leave the rest unexplained. For this sample the table gives tens of thousands of clones, of which roughly four fifths were detected only once. The ten biggest clones cover 20% to 25% of the sample.

The sequence was collected from a human donor with non-small cell lung cancer that progressed on radiotherapy plus ipilimumab. Material: peripheral blood, obtained from a patient treated with radiotherapy plus ipilimumab. The sequence joins TRBV18 to TRBJ1-1, with no confident D gene call. The DNA sequence is TGTGCCAGCTCACCACAGGGCGGGCACACTGAAGCTTTCTTT. It encodes CASSPQGGHTEAFF. With the rest looked up from the reference TRBV18 and TRBJ1-1 genes rather than sequenced, the full variable domain is NAGVMQNPRHLVRRRGQEARLRCSPMKGHSHVYWYRQLPEEGLKFMVYLQKENIIDESGMPKERFSAEFPKEGPSILRIQQVVRGDSAAYFCASSPQGGHTEAFFGQGTRLTVV.